The 27 T cell receptor beta chains presented below share a single source sample, sequenced in a study of cytomegalovirus exposure and HLA in healthy donors (dated by TCRdb to 2017 to 2019). Library generation was performed with the immunoSEQ multiplex PCR assay. A mixture of 60 forward primers for TCR Vbeta segments and 13 reverse primers for TCR Jbeta segments was used in the multiplex PCR. TCRdb provides this immuneACCESS table in a form limited to in-frame rearrangements. Some clones are lacking; in checked studies, under half of them reflect an unresolved V gene, and why the rest are absent is not known. This sample holds some 210,000 clones; around four fifths were observed only once. Of the sample, approximately 3.9% falls within the top ten clones. Sequencing was carried out using PBMCs. These receptors were collected from a male donor in good health and CMV-seronegative.

The V gene is TRBV5-1, the J gene TRBJ2-1, with D tentatively TRBD1 (6 bases). Germline V lookup: CDR1 SGHRS, CDR2 YFSETQ. The CDR3 is 16 residues long. V was trimmed by 0 bases and J by 7 bases, leaving 17 bases between them. The CDR3 nucleotides are TGCGCCAGCAGCTTGGGATTTGGGACAATCGGAAATGAGCAGTTCTTC. Its translation: CASSLGFGTIGNEQFF.

This clone was counted a few times. V usage is TRBV6-1 and J usage is TRBJ1-5; D remains unclear. CDR3 length equals 13 residues. With 5 bases removed from V and 3 bases from J, the gap between germline ends came to 8 bases. Per germline, CDR1 MNHNS and CDR2 SASEGT. CDR3 coding DNA: TGTGCCAGCAGTACTACCGACAATCAGCCCCAGCATTTT. It codes for CASSTTDNQPQHF.

V is TRBV9 and J is TRBJ2-7; 10 bases agree with TRBD2. Per germline, CDR1 SGDLS and CDR2 YYNGEE. The CDR3 has 15 residues. After removal of 0 bases from V and 4 bases from J, the junction contained 4 bases not matched to a gene. The chain's CDR3 is CASSVGVAGGYEQYF. DNA of the CDR3: TGTGCCAGCAGCGTAGGAGTAGCGGGAGGTTACGAGCAGTACTTC.

In its sample, this clone was seen once. The V gene is TRBV29-1, the J gene TRBJ1-2, with 7 nucleotides matching TRBD1. CDR1 SQVTM and CDR2 ANQGSEA come from the germline V gene. The CDR3 spans 13 residues. V was clipped by 4 bases and J by 7 bases; unmatched bases: 9. The CDR3 spells CSVGIGGDSGYTF. In DNA, the CDR3 is TGCAGCGTTGGGATAGGGGGCGATTCTGGCTACACCTTC.

Only one count was recorded for this clone. The CDR3 loop is CASSSYYGYTF. The CDR3 DNA reads TGTGCCAGCAGCTCTTACTATGGCTACACCTTC. V and J are TRBV9 and TRBJ1-2, with D unresolved. V was pared by 4 bases and J by 3 bases, with 4 bases between. CDR1 is SGDLS, CDR2 YYNGEE, per germline. This CDR3 is 11 amino acids long.

J is TRBJ1-5 and V is TRBV2, with TRBD1 matching over 8 bases. The trim removed 4 bases at V and 1 base at J, leaving 9 bases unmatched. The CDR3 sequence is 17 residues long. CDR1 is SNHLY, CDR2 FYNNEI, per germline. The CDR3 region is CASSAGRGQLSNQPQHF. In DNA, the CDR3 is TGTGCCAGCAGTGCCGGCAGGGGGCAGTTGAGCAATCAGCCCCAGCATTTT.

V gene TRBV11-2 combines with J gene TRBJ2-2; 7 bases match TRBD1. The CDR3 is 15 amino acids. Per the germline V gene, CDR1 is SGHAT and CDR2 is FQNNGV. Trimming removed 0 bases from V and 4 bases from J; junction bases left unmatched: 2. The CDR3: CASSLDRDSTGELFF. The CDR3 DNA follows: TGTGCCAGCAGCTTAGATCGGGACAGCACCGGGGAGCTGTTTTTT.

The rearrangement uses TRBV30 and TRBJ2-5; D unresolved. The CDR3 length is 10 residues. Germline V lookup: CDR1 GTSNPN, CDR2 SVGIG (reference sequence). CDR3 nucleotides: TGTGCTTACCAAGCAGAGACCCAGTACTTC. Residues: CAYQAETQYF.

V is TRBV27 and J is TRBJ1-5, with D maybe TRBD1 (5 bases). V was shortened by 4 bases and J by 9 bases, with 13 bases between the two germline ends. Germline V gene lookup returns CDR1 MNHEY and CDR2 SMNVEV (reference sequence). The CDR3 spans 13 residues. This CDR3 reads CASSSAGLRPQHF. The DNA for the CDR3 is TGTGCCAGCAGTTCAGCAGGGTTACGGCCCCAGCATTTT.

The rearrangement joins TRBV7-9 to TRBJ1-1; TRBD1 might be the D (5 bases). The germline V and J ends were trimmed by 5 bases and 3 bases, with 22 bases remaining between them. The CDR3 is 17 residues long. CDR1 and CDR2 (germline): SEHNR, FQNEAQ (reference sequence). CDR3 DNA: TGTGCCAGCAGCCCTCCCCCTCCAGGGATAGGGGACACTGAAGCTTTCTTT. It specifies CASSPPPPGIGDTEAFF.

The V call is TRBV6-4, the J call TRBJ2-4, with a tentative D call TRBD2 (5 bases). The germline V gene has CDR1 MRHNA and CDR2 SNTAGT. CDR3 size: 17 residues. The V and J ends lost 0 bases and 0 bases respectively, with 12 bases between them. The CDR3 loop is CASSDSRAVLAKNIQYF. The CDR3 region has the DNA TGTGCCAGCAGTGACTCGAGGGCAGTTCTAGCCAAAAACATTCAGTACTTC.

This sequence joins TRBV30 and TRBJ2-7; D might be TRBD1 (6 bases). Germline V gives CDR1 GTSNPN, CDR2 SVGIG (reference sequence). This CDR3 has 12 residues. V lost 6 bases, J lost 0 bases, and 9 bases lay in between. As DNA, the CDR3 is TGTGCCTGTGCAGGGGACTCCTACGAGCAGTACTTC. It yields the protein CACAGDSYEQYF.

The J gene is TRBJ2-1, the V gene TRBV30, with 9 bases lining up with TRBD1. The J segment lost 4 bases and the V segment lost 4 bases, leaving 5 bases of the junction unmatched. This CDR3 is 14 amino acids long. Germline V gives CDR1 GTSNPN, CDR2 SVGIG (reference sequence). CDR3 protein: CAWTSGQGYNEQFF. In DNA, the CDR3 is TGTGCCTGGACCTCGGGACAGGGTTACAATGAGCAGTTCTTC.

The V call is TRBV2, the J call TRBJ2-1; weak D call: TRBD1 (6 bases). This CDR3 region has 16 residues. Germline CDR1 and CDR2: SNHLY and FYNNEI. The V and J ends lost 7 bases and 0 bases respectively, with 16 bases between them. CDR3 DNA sequence: TGTGCCAGCACTAAAGAACAGGGAAGCTCCTACAATGAGCAGTTCTTC. Translated, it gives CASTKEQGSSYNEQFF.

The J gene is TRBJ2-5, the V gene TRBV5-6; a possible D gene is TRBD1 (8 bases). Germline loops: CDR1 SGHDT, CDR2 YYEEEE. V lost 3 bases and J lost 6, with 18 bases in between. The CDR3 totals 15 residues. The CDR3 is CASSYWTGRGKTQYF. Written as DNA, the CDR3 is TGTGCCAGCAGCTATTGGACAGGGAGGGGAAAGACCCAGTACTTC.

There are a few counts of this clone. V is TRBV6-5 and J is TRBJ1-1, with D tentatively TRBD1 (6 bases). This CDR3 region has 15 residues. Between the trimmed V and J ends, which lost 2 bases and 7 bases, there was a span of 17 bases. Looked up from germline, CDR1 is MNHEY and CDR2 is SVGAGI. The CDR3 spells CASSYPDRMGREAFF. CDR3 nucleotide sequence: TGTGCCAGCAGTTACCCTGACAGGATGGGGCGTGAAGCTTTCTTT.

This chain connects TRBV27 to TRBJ2-7; TRBD2 aligns across 15 bases. Germline V lookup: CDR1 MNHEY, CDR2 SMNVEV (reference sequence). V trimming: 6 bases; J trimming: 4 bases; junction bases outside the gene matches: 16. The CDR3 runs to 19 residues. The chain's CDR3 is CASSPLGLAGGPFKYEQYF. The CDR3 nucleotides are TGTGCCAGCAGCCCTCTCGGACTAGCGGGAGGGCCGTTTAAGTACGAGCAGTACTTC.

In its sample, this clone was seen once. The gene calls are TRBV5-1 and TRBJ2-5; D not resolved. The V end was cut by 6 bases, the J end by 5 bases, with 11 bases between. The V gene's germline CDR1 is SGHRS and CDR2 YFSETQ. The CDR3 runs to 12 residues. CDR3 sequence reads: CASKAALETQYF. CDR3 nucleotide sequence: TGCGCCAGCAAAGCCGCACTGGAGACCCAGTACTTC.

The V call is TRBV27, the J call TRBJ1-5, with unresolved D. From germline, CDR1 is MNHEY and CDR2 SMNVEV (reference sequence). This CDR3 is 14 amino acids long. Trimming shortened V by 6 bases and J by 0 bases, and 9 bases separated the two germline ends. The CDR3 DNA sequence: TGTGCCAGCAGCCCGCCGGGTAGCAATCAGCCCCAGCATTTT. Translated: CASSPPGSNQPQHF.

This clone was counted a few times. The chain employs TRBV2 and TRBJ2-7; TRBD1 might be the D (5 bases). The CDR3 consists of 14 residues. V lost 3 bases and J 8 bases, leaving 17 bases between the germline ends. CDR1 is SNHLY and CDR2 is FYNNEI in the germline V gene. The CDR3 reads CASSDIQGSTQQYF. The CDR3, as DNA: TGTGCCAGCAGTGACATCCAGGGCAGTACGCAGCAGTACTTC.

This clone was detected only a few times. This chain uses TRBV6-9 with TRBJ2-7, with D unresolved. The CDR3 has 13 amino acids. From germline, CDR1 is MNHGY and CDR2 SVAAGI. V was cut by 9 bases and J by 0 bases, with 12 bases left in between. CDR3 region: CASPDFSSYEQYF. CDR3 sequence (DNA): TGTGCCAGTCCCGACTTTAGCTCCTACGAGCAGTACTTC.

Concerning this clone: The sample carries other DNA sequences with the same CDR3. The chain employs TRBV28 and TRBJ2-7; 8 bases map to TRBD1. The CDR3 covers 13 residues. Per the germline V gene, CDR1 is MDHEN and CDR2 is SYDVKM. Trimming removed 5 bases from V and 4 bases from J; junction bases left unmatched: 4. The CDR3 loop is CASSLDRAYEQYF. The CDR3 region has the DNA TGTGCCAGCAGTCTGGACAGGGCGTACGAGCAGTACTTC.

The chain has TRBV4-2 and TRBJ2-5; no clear D. Looked up from germline, CDR1 is LGHNA and CDR2 is YNFKEQ. With 0 bases removed from V and 5 bases from J, the gap between germline ends came to 10 bases. The CDR3 runs 14 residues. This CDR3 is CASSQEGTAETQYF. The CDR3 DNA follows: TGTGCCAGCAGCCAAGAGGGCACGGCGGAGACCCAGTACTTC.

J is TRBJ2-1 and V is TRBV11-2; D is unclear. Germline CDR1 and CDR2: SGHAT and FQNNGV. The CDR3 extends over 13 amino acids. V lost 0 bases and J 6 bases, leaving 6 bases between the germline ends. The CDR3 DNA reads as TGTGCCAGCAGCTTAGAAACTCCCAATGAGCAGTTCTTC. Residues: CASSLETPNEQFF.

The V call is TRBV7-2, the J call TRBJ1-4; D is perhaps TRBD1 (5 bases). This CDR3 is 14 amino acids long. V shed 5 bases and J shed 4 bases, with 11 bases lying between them. CDR1 and CDR2 from the germline V gene are SGHTA and FQGNSA. In nucleotides, the CDR3 is TGTGCCAGCAGCGTCGGGGGATTTAATGAAAAACTGTTTTTT. The encoded protein is CASSVGGFNEKLFF.

The J gene is TRBJ2-7, the V gene TRBV10-3, with D possibly being TRBD2 (6 bases). Trimming removed 10 bases at V and 3 bases at J, with 16 bases between. CDR3 size: 13 residues. In germline, CDR1 is ENHRY, CDR2 SYGVKD. The CDR3 spells CASSGGSIYEQYF. CDR3 nucleotide sequence: TGTGCCAGTAGCGGCGGCTCTATCTACGAGCAGTACTTC.

The chain couples TRBV30 to TRBJ2-5; 7 positions match TRBD2. The CDR3 contains 12 residues. V lost 5 bases, J lost 2 bases, and 2 bases stayed unmatched. The germline V gene encodes CDR1 GTSNPN and CDR2 SVGIG (reference sequence). The CDR3 region has the DNA TGTGCCTGGGGGAGGGTACAAGAGACCCAGTACTTC. Its translation: CAWGRVQETQYF.